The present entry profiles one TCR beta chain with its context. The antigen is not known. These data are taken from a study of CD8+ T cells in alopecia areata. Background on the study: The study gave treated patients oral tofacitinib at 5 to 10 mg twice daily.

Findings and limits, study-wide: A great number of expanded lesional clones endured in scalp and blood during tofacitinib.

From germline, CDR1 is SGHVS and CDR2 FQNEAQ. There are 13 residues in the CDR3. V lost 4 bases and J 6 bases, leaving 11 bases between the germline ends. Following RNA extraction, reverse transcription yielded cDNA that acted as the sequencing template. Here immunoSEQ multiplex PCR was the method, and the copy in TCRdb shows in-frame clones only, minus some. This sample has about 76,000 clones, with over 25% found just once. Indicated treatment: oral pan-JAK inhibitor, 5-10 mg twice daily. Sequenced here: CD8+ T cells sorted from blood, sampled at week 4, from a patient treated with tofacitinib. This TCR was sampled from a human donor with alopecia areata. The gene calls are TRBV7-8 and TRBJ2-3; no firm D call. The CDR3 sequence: CASSSNRFDTQYF. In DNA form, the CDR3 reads TGTGCCAGCAGCTCTAACCGGTTTGATACGCAGTATTTT.